The 27 T cell receptor beta chains given below trace back to one sample, sequenced in a study of neoadjuvant anti-PD-1 for oral cavity cancer. Measured with immunoSEQ multiplex PCR; TCRdb has only the in-frame clones, and not every one. This sample has 17,000 or so clones; around 76% occur once, and the top ten carry 2.7%. The sample in question was PBMCs, obtained before nivolumab (anti-PD-1) treatment. Receptor source: a person aged 40 to 85 with oral cavity squamous cell carcinoma.

This clone was recorded only once. The chain is built from TRBV25-1 and TRBJ1-5, with no clear D. Trimming took off 6 bases at V and 7 bases at J, with 13 bases between the two ends. This CDR3 comprises 13 residues. Germline assignment: CDR1 MGHDK and CDR2 SYGVNS. This chain's CDR3 is CASSPNRGQPQHF. CDR3 in DNA: TGTGCCAGCAGCCCCAATCGGGGACAGCCCCAGCATTTT.

This clone was found a few times. The chain links TRBV7-9 to TRBJ2-7, with TRBD2 matching over 11 bases. Per the germline V gene, CDR1 is SEHNR and CDR2 is FQNEAQ (reference sequence). The V and J ends lost 4 bases and 5 bases, in that order; junction bases with no gene match: 7. There are 15 residues in the CDR3. As DNA, the CDR3 is TGTGCCAGCAGCTCTGGACTAGCGGGTTCCAACGAGCAGTACTTC. It is translated as CASSSGLAGSNEQYF.

This chain connects TRBV28 to TRBJ2-7; 14 bases line up with TRBD2. This CDR3 has 16 amino acids. The V segment lost 3 bases and the J segment 2 bases; nucleotides outside the gene matches: 3. Germline V gene lookup returns CDR1 MDHEN and CDR2 SYDVKM. CDR3 DNA sequence: TGTGCCAGCAGTTTGGGGGGACTAGCGGGAGCCTACGAGCAGTACTTC. Its translation: CASSLGGLAGAYEQYF.

The chain is built from TRBV15 and TRBJ2-7, with D possibly TRBD2 on 6 matching bases. The length of the CDR3 is 16 residues. Trimming took off 0 bases at V and 0 bases at J, with 12 bases between the two ends. Germline values: CDR1 LNHNV, CDR2 YYDKDF (reference sequence). The CDR3 DNA reads TGTGCCACCAGCAGAGATCGAGCGGGTCGCTCCTACGAGCAGTACTTC. Encoded protein: CATSRDRAGRSYEQYF.

The rearrangement uses TRBV5-7 and TRBJ2-1; D is undetermined. TRBV5-7 is placed among ORFs of uncertain function. The CDR3 has 18 residues. V was trimmed by 2 bases and J by 5 bases, leaving 23 bases between them. CDR3 protein: CASSFNISAGHTDNEQFF. The CDR3 nucleotides read TGTGCCAGCAGCTTCAACATATCGGCAGGCCATACGGACAATGAGCAGTTCTTC.

The rearrangement joins TRBV6-6 to TRBJ1-1, with 7 bases identical to TRBD1. Germline V lookup: CDR1 MNHNY, CDR2 SVGAGI (reference sequence). The CDR3 has 11 residues. V shed 6 bases, J shed 6 bases, and the junction held 1 base outside the gene matches. The CDR3 loop reads CASSTGAEAFF. The CDR3 bases are TGTGCCAGCAGCACAGGGGCTGAAGCTTTCTTT.

The chain joins TRBV30 to TRBJ2-2; D unclear. With 3 bases removed from V and 6 bases from J, the gap between germline ends came to 14 bases. Germline V gives CDR1 GTSNPN, CDR2 SVGIG (reference sequence). This CDR3 spans 14 amino acids. The CDR3: CAWRRGSNAGELFF. Written as DNA, the CDR3 is TGTGCCTGGAGGAGAGGTTCTAATGCCGGGGAGCTGTTTTTT.

V is TRBV6-5 and J is TRBJ2-2; 11 nucleotides agree with TRBD2. The trim removed 6 bases at V and 5 bases at J, leaving 5 bases unmatched. This CDR3 is 15 amino acids long. Germline V gene lookup returns CDR1 MNHEY and CDR2 SVGAGI. CDR3 region: CASSQWTSGTGELFF. The CDR3 coding sequence is TGTGCCAGCAGCCAGTGGACTAGCGGGACCGGGGAGCTGTTTTTT.

The chain has TRBV9 and TRBJ1-3; 9 nucleotides match TRBD1. Trimming removed 0 bases from V and 3 bases from J; junction bases left unmatched: 1. Germline V lookup: CDR1 SGDLS, CDR2 YYNGEE. The CDR3 consists of 15 residues. The CDR3 loop reads CASSVGDRDGNTIYF. CDR3 coding DNA: TGTGCCAGCAGCGTAGGGGACAGGGATGGAAACACCATATATTTT.

This chain joins TRBV4-1 and TRBJ2-1; 8 positions agree with TRBD2. J was trimmed by 4 bases and V by 4 bases; bases with no gene match: 3. The CDR3 spans 14 residues. Germline lookup yields CDR1 MGHRA and CDR2 YSYEKL. CDR3 DNA sequence: TGCGCCAGCAGCCGGACTAGCAAGTACAATGAGCAGTTCTTC. It specifies CASSRTSKYNEQFF.

The CDR3 sequence: CASSTSDGNQPQHF. The CDR3 region has the DNA TGTGCCAGCAGTACCTCGGACGGCAATCAGCCCCAGCATTTT. This chain links TRBV6-5 with TRBJ1-5; no firm D call. The V and J ends lost 5 bases and 2 bases respectively, with 10 bases between them. The CDR3 has 14 amino acids. Germline V gene data show CDR1 as MNHEY and CDR2 as SVGAGI.

This chain links TRBV20-1 with TRBJ2-1; TRBD1 might be the D (6 bases). Trimming left V 6 bases short and J 8 bases short, with 11 bases between. The CDR3 contains 11 residues. Germline lookup yields CDR1 DFQATT and CDR2 SNEGSKA (reference sequence). DNA for the CDR3: TGCAGTGCCCATAAGGGGGATGAGCAGTTCTTC. Translation: CSAHKGDEQFF.

This chain links TRBV30 with TRBJ1-3; no firm D call. The V gene lost 4 bases and the J gene lost 4 bases, with 14 bases spanning the gap. Germline CDR1 and CDR2: GTSNPN and SVGIG (reference sequence). The CDR3 consists of 14 residues. CDR3 residues: CAWNRPGAGNTIYF. CDR3 sequence (DNA): TGTGCCTGGAACCGACCGGGCGCCGGAAACACCATATATTTT.

This chain uses TRBV20-1 with TRBJ2-3, with D hard to call. The V and J ends lost 5 bases and 6 bases respectively, with 9 bases between them. The length of the CDR3 is 11 residues. Germline assignment: CDR1 DFQATT and CDR2 SNEGSKA (reference sequence). CDR3 coding DNA: TGCAGTGCTCCGGAGCGCGATACGCAGTATTTT. It is translated as CSAPERDTQYF.

This chain uses TRBV7-2 with TRBJ2-3, with D maybe TRBD2 (6 bases). CDR1 is SGHTA and CDR2 is FQGNSA in the germline V gene. There are 15 residues in the CDR3. Deletions cut 6 bases from V and 4 bases from J, with 17 bases between. The CDR3 nucleotides are TGTGCCAGCAGGCAGAAGGGGAGGAGCGCAGATACGCAGTATTTT. This sequence encodes CASRQKGRSADTQYF.

The chain carries TRBV5-1 and TRBJ1-3, with 7 bases aligning to TRBD1. Germline loops: CDR1 SGHRS, CDR2 YFSETQ. J was trimmed by 2 bases and V by 2 bases; bases with no gene match: 7. This CDR3 has 16 amino acids. The CDR3 DNA reads as TGCGCCAGCAGCTTCACTGGACAGGCCGCTGGAAACACCATATATTTT. It encodes CASSFTGQAAGNTIYF.

The sample holds a few counts of this clone. This sequence joins TRBV6-5 and TRBJ2-3; 10 bases align to TRBD2. Germline CDR1 and CDR2: MNHEY and SVGAGI. The junction had 6 bases not matched to a gene; V was cut back by 2 bases and J by 4 bases. The CDR3 loop spans 16 amino acids. This chain's CDR3 is CASSYVSGRAPDTQYF. The DNA for the CDR3 is TGTGCCAGCAGTTACGTCAGCGGGAGGGCTCCAGATACGCAGTATTTT.

This rearrangement joins TRBV5-4 to TRBJ1-1, with 8 bases identical to TRBD1. V shed 1 base and J 8 bases; nucleotides not matched to a gene: 7. Germline loops: CDR1 SGHNT, CDR2 YYREEE (reference sequence). The CDR3 has 14 residues. The CDR3 is CASSLPGTGREAFF. DNA for the CDR3: TGTGCCAGCAGCTTGCCGGGGACAGGCCGCGAAGCTTTCTTT. The full variable domain, rest sourced from reference TRBV5-4 and TRBJ1-1, is ETGVTQSPTHLIKTRGQQVTLRCSSQSGHNTVSWYQQALGQGPQFIFQYYREEENGRGNFPPRFSGLQFPNYSSELNVNALELDDSALYLCASSLPGTGREAFFGQGTRLTVV.

This chain uses TRBV30 with TRBJ2-7; possible D gene TRBD2, 6 bases. This CDR3 is 13 amino acids long. V was pared by 2 bases and J by 2 bases, with 10 bases between. CDR1 GTSNPN and CDR2 SVGIG come from the germline V gene (reference sequence). CDR3 protein: CAWSYGGAYEQYF. The DNA of the CDR3 is TGTGCCTGGAGTTACGGGGGAGCCTACGAGCAGTACTTC.

V usage is TRBV27 and J usage is TRBJ2-1, with unresolved D. CDR1 and CDR2 from the germline V gene are MNHEY and SMNVEV (reference sequence). Trimming removed 7 bases from V and 8 bases from J, with 18 bases in between. The CDR3 is made up of 14 amino acids. CDR3 bases: TGTGCCAGCAACCCCGGAAGGGCCCAATATGAGCAGTTCTTC. This codes for CASNPGRAQYEQFF.

V is TRBV29-1 and J is TRBJ2-7, with TRBD2 matching over 7 bases. V trimming: 4 bases; J trimming: 5 bases; junction bases outside the gene matches: 11. CDR1 is SQVTM and CDR2 is ANQGSEA in the germline V gene. The CDR3 length is 14 residues. The CDR3, as DNA: TGCAGCGTTGTGTCTCCGGCGGGAGTAGACGAGCAGTACTTC. The encoded protein is CSVVSPAGVDEQYF.

This chain connects TRBV7-8 to TRBJ2-7, with a weak D call TRBD1 (6 bases). CDR3 length equals 14 residues. Germline V gene lookup returns CDR1 SGHVS and CDR2 FQNEAQ. Trimming cost V 0 bases and J 6 bases, with 12 bases left between them. CDR3 nucleotides: TGTGCCAGCAGCTTAGCATTACAACAGGGCGAGCAGTACTTC. Protein: CASSLALQQGEQYF.

The chain uses TRBV5-1 and TRBJ2-1; the match to TRBD2 covers 8 bases. V lost 0 bases and J lost 7; bases outside the gene matches: 15. This CDR3 is 18 amino acids long. Germline assignment: CDR1 SGHRS and CDR2 YFSETQ. The CDR3 sequence is CASSLGGSGGPVDNEQFF. CDR3 coding DNA: TGCGCCAGCAGCTTGGGGGGCTCGGGAGGGCCTGTTGATAATGAGCAGTTCTTC. The whole variable domain, filled in from reference TRBV5-1 and TRBJ2-1, reads KAGVTQTPRYLIKTRGQQVTLSCSPISGHRSVSWYQQTPGQGLQFLFEYFSETQRNKGNFPGRFSGRQFSNSRSEMNVSTLELGDSALYLCASSLGGSGGPVDNEQFFGPGTRLTVL.

The chain employs TRBV6-6 and TRBJ1-5; 7 bases are shared with TRBD1. The V and J ends lost 0 bases and 8 bases, in that order; junction bases with no gene match: 4. Germline V CDR1 and CDR2: MNHNY, SVGAGI (reference sequence). The CDR3 covers 14 residues. Here the CDR3 reads CASSYSQGGEPQHF. The CDR3 DNA is TGTGCCAGCAGTTACTCCCAGGGGGGTGAGCCCCAGCATTTT.

The V and J genes are TRBV4-2 and TRBJ2-1; D remains ambiguous. Trimming left V 4 bases short and J 12 bases short, with 10 bases between. The CDR3 spans 11 residues. Germline V gives CDR1 LGHNA, CDR2 YNFKEQ. The CDR3 loop is CASSLLSVQFF. The CDR3 region has the DNA TGTGCCAGCAGCCTTTTATCGGTGCAGTTCTTC.

V gene TRBV27 combines with J gene TRBJ2-2; D is unclear. V was pared by 0 bases and J by 4 bases, with 9 bases between. The germline V gene encodes CDR1 MNHEY and CDR2 SMNVEV (reference sequence). CDR3 length: 15 amino acids. The CDR3 here is CASSLSVKGTGELFF. For the CDR3, the DNA is TGTGCCAGCAGTTTATCCGTCAAGGGCACCGGGGAGCTGTTTTTT.

This clone was found a few times. V and J are TRBV19 and TRBJ1-5; a weak D match, TRBD1 (5 bases). V was pared by 4 bases and J by 4 bases, with 11 bases between. Germline loops: CDR1 LNHDA, CDR2 SQIVND (reference sequence). CDR3 length equals 14 residues. The DNA for the CDR3 is TGTGCCAGTAGTACCCCGGGGCCGAATCAGCCCCAGCATTTT. Amino acids: CASSTPGPNQPQHF.